This T cell receptor beta chain was observed in a study of long-term antiretroviral therapy in people with HIV. Researchers report immunoSEQ v3.0 was run at survey level. Data came from immunoSEQ multiplex PCR; TCRdb stores just in-frame clones and leaves some out. The table has 20,000 or so clones, roughly 84% seen once; the top ten hold 15% to 20%. Study findings and constraints: HIV repertoires had narrower CDR3 length ranges than controls. Dominating the repertoire at all time points were the clones that expanded before ART.

A note on this clone: The antigen is unknown.

Germline V gene sequence: CDR1 GTSNPN, CDR2 SVGIG (reference sequence). V trimming: 6 bases; J trimming: 8 bases; junction bases outside the gene matches: 9. This CDR3 region has 14 residues. This sequence was found in a man between 18 and 35 years old with HIV. The chain carries TRBV30 and TRBJ1-4, with 10 bases identical to TRBD1. This material consisted of unsorted PBMCs, taken 0.1 years before starting antiretroviral therapy. The CDR3 protein is CACNRQGAFEKLFF. For the CDR3, the DNA is TGTGCCTGTAACCGACAGGGGGCATTCGAAAAACTGTTTTTT.